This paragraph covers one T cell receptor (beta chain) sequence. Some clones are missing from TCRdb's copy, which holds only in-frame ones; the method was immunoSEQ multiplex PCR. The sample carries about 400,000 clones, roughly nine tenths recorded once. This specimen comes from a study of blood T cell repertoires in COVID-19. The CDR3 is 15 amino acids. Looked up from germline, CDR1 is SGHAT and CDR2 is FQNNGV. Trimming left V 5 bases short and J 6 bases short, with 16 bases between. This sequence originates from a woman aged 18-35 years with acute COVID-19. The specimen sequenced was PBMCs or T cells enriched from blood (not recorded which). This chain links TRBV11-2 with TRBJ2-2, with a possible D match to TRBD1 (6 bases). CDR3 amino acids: CASSPGVSWAGELFF. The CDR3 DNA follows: TGTGCCAGCAGCCCAGGGGTCAGTTGGGCCGGGGAGCTGTTTTTT.